Listed here are 25 T cell receptor beta chains from one sample, sequenced in a study of blood T cell repertoires in COVID-19. Assay: immunoSEQ multiplex PCR; the TCRdb copy retains only in-frame clones and omits some. The sample contains under 150,000 clones, more than 65% of which appear only once. The sample comprised peripheral blood. These receptors were obtained from an elderly man with acute or convalescent COVID-19.

The chain employs TRBV2 and TRBJ1-5, with 9 bases lining up with TRBD1. V lost 9 bases and J lost 4; bases outside the gene matches: 10. The CDR3 is made up of 15 amino acids. Germline assignment: CDR1 SNHLY and CDR2 FYNNEI. The CDR3 nucleotides are TGTGCCAGTACATTGACAGGGGGTGGGAATCAGCCCCAGCATTTT. Amino acids: CASTLTGGGNQPQHF. The full variable domain, in which reference TRBV2 and TRBJ1-5 provide the parts outside the CDR3, is EPEVTQTPSHQVTQMGQEVILRCVPISNHLYFYWYRQILGQKVEFLVSFYNNEISEKSEIFDDQFSVERPDGSNFTLKIRSTKLEDSAMYFCASTLTGGGNQPQHFGDGTRLSIL.

The CDR3 region has the DNA TGTGCCACCAGCCGCGGGACGGTCGCAACTAATGAAAAACTGTTTTTT. Translation gives CATSRGTVATNEKLFF. The chain carries TRBV15 and TRBJ1-4, with D perhaps TRBD1 (5 bases). V was trimmed by 5 bases and J by 0 bases, leaving 13 bases between them. From germline, CDR1 is LNHNV and CDR2 YYDKDF (reference sequence). CDR3 length equals 16 residues.

The chain joins TRBV27 to TRBJ1-6; D perhaps matches TRBD1 (6 bases). Germline V gene sequence: CDR1 MNHEY, CDR2 SMNVEV (reference sequence). The CDR3 sequence is 15 residues long. Between the trimmed V and J ends, which lost 5 bases and 7 bases, there was a span of 15 bases. CDR3 residues: CASSQSTGLNSPLHF. CDR3 sequence (DNA): TGTGCCAGCAGTCAATCGACAGGTCTGAATTCACCCCTCCACTTT.

The chain joins TRBV27 to TRBJ1-2; weak D call: TRBD1 (5 bases). The ends were cut back, 4 bases at V and 6 bases at J, with 18 bases in the middle. Germline V gene lookup returns CDR1 MNHEY and CDR2 SMNVEV (reference sequence). The CDR3 spans 15 residues. This CDR3 is CASSYNLGGVHGYTF. In DNA, the CDR3 is TGTGCCAGCAGTTATAATCTCGGAGGGGTTCATGGCTACACCTTC.

The rearrangement uses TRBV24-1 and TRBJ1-1; 10 nucleotides line up with TRBD1. Germline V gene sequence: CDR1 KGHDR, CDR2 SFDVKD. The length of the CDR3 is 14 residues. With V trimmed by 5 bases and J by 1 base, 0 bases remained unmatched. The CDR3 DNA reads TGTGCCACCAGTGGGGACAGGGGGAACACTGAAGCTTTCTTT. As protein: CATSGDRGNTEAFF.

This clone was picked up one time. The rearrangement joins TRBV5-4 to TRBJ2-2, with D uncertain. This CDR3 contains 13 residues. The germline CDR1 and CDR2 sequences are SGHNT and YYREEE (reference sequence). Trimming stripped 4 bases from V and 6 bases from J, with 10 bases between. The CDR3 DNA is TGTGCCAGCAGCCCTCCGGGTTCCGGGGAGCTGTTTTTT. Its protein product is CASSPPGSGELFF.

V gene TRBV4-2 combines with J gene TRBJ1-4; tentative D call: TRBD1 (5 bases). Per germline, CDR1 LGHNA and CDR2 YNFKEQ. Trimming took 0 bases from V and 5 from J, leaving 13 bases between them. This CDR3 contains 16 residues. The CDR3 sequence is CASSQEGTGVNEKLFF. Here the CDR3 DNA reads TGTGCCAGCAGCCAAGAAGGAACGGGGGTGAATGAAAAACTGTTTTTT.

This clone was counted a few times. The rearrangement links TRBV4-2 to TRBJ2-2; D perhaps matches TRBD1 (5 bases). V lost 6 bases, J lost 5 bases, and 13 bases lay in between. There are 14 residues in the CDR3. Germline V CDR1 and CDR2: LGHNA, YNFKEQ. CDR3 nucleotides: TGTGCCAGCAGTCCCGGGCGGACAACCGGGGAGCTGTTTTTT. Translation gives CASSPGRTTGELFF.

V and J are TRBV2 and TRBJ1-6, with TRBD1 as a possible D gene (6 bases). CDR3 length equals 12 residues. Germline CDR1 and CDR2: SNHLY and FYNNEI. Trimming left V 6 bases short and J 10 bases short, with 10 bases between. The CDR3 loop is CASRSGQSPLHF. As DNA, the CDR3 is TGTGCCAGCAGGAGCGGACAGTCACCCCTCCACTTT.

CDR3 DNA sequence: TGTGCCAGCAGCTTGGGGTTTCAGGGGTACGAGCAGTACTTC. Its translation: CASSLGFQGYEQYF. The chain links TRBV5-6 to TRBJ2-7, with D possibly being TRBD1 (6 bases). V lost 0 bases and J lost 4, with 11 bases in between. Germline CDR1 is SGHDT and CDR2 is YYEEEE. The CDR3 extends over 14 amino acids.

V is TRBV5-1 and J is TRBJ1-6, with TRBD1 matching 9 bases. Germline V gene sequence: CDR1 SGHRS, CDR2 YFSETQ. Germline trimming cut 0 bases from V and 10 bases from J; bases unmatched to any gene: 5. This CDR3 is built from 15 residues. The CDR3 here is CASSLEGTGWSPLHF. CDR3 DNA: TGCGCCAGCAGCTTGGAAGGGACAGGGTGGTCACCCCTCCACTTT.

The chain has TRBV14 and TRBJ2-7, with D perhaps TRBD1 (6 bases). The CDR3 runs to 12 residues. Looked up from germline, CDR1 is SGHDN and CDR2 is FVKESK. The germline V and J ends were trimmed by 5 bases and 9 bases, with 14 bases remaining between them. The CDR3 DNA follows: TGTGCCAGCAGCGTTGACAGGAGAGGGCAGTACTTC. It translates to CASSVDRRGQYF.

V usage is TRBV7-8 and J usage is TRBJ2-7, with no clear D. V was trimmed by 1 base and J by 4 bases, leaving 14 bases between them. Germline values: CDR1 SGHVS, CDR2 FQNEAQ. CDR3 length: 15 residues. The CDR3 nucleotides read TGTGCCAGCAGCTTAGGAGGCAGTGAATTTTACGAGCAGTACTTC. It codes for CASSLGGSEFYEQYF.

J is TRBJ1-4 and V is TRBV7-9, with D unresolved. This CDR3 region has 16 residues. V was clipped by 4 bases and J by 7 bases, with 19 bases between them. Germline V lookup: CDR1 SEHNR, CDR2 FQNEAQ (reference sequence). This chain's CDR3 is CASSWPGGAGGEKLFF. The CDR3 region has the DNA TGTGCCAGCAGCTGGCCCGGCGGAGCCGGAGGTGAAAAACTGTTTTTT.

The genes are TRBV5-1 and TRBJ2-1; TRBD1 matches at 9 bases. J was trimmed by 5 bases and V by 4 bases; bases with no gene match: 4. Per germline, CDR1 SGHRS and CDR2 YFSETQ. This CDR3 spans 14 amino acids. The CDR3 sequence is CASSQGQGNNEQFF. In nucleotides, the CDR3 is TGCGCCAGCAGCCAGGGACAGGGTAACAATGAGCAGTTCTTC. The variable domain in full, completed from reference TRBV5-1 and TRBJ2-1, reads KAGVTQTPRYLIKTRGQQVTLSCSPISGHRSVSWYQQTPGQGLQFLFEYFSETQRNKGNFPGRFSGRQFSNSRSEMNVSTLELGDSALYLCASSQGQGNNEQFFGPGTRLTVL.

The chain carries TRBV3-1 (or the pseudogene TRBV3-2) and TRBJ1-6; D remains unclear. The CDR3 runs 14 residues. With 7 bases removed from V and 3 bases from J, the gap between germline ends came to 10 bases. The germline V gene encodes CDR1 LGHDT and CDR2 YNNKEL (reference sequence). The CDR3 DNA sequence: TGTGCCAGCAATGTCCAGTTCTATAATTCACCCCTCCACTTT. Protein: CASNVQFYNSPLHF.

The chain carries TRBV9 and TRBJ2-3; 9 bases agree with TRBD1. Losses at the gene ends were 2 bases for V and 4 bases for J; bases not matched to a gene: 8. The CDR3 length is 16 residues. Germline-derived CDR1 and CDR2 are SGDLS and YYNGEE. The CDR3 region is CASSVARDRVADTQYF. CDR3 nucleotide sequence: TGTGCCAGCAGCGTCGCCCGGGACAGGGTGGCAGATACGCAGTATTTT.

This chain connects TRBV5-1 to TRBJ2-5; unclear D gene. The CDR3 runs 14 residues. The V gene's germline CDR1 is SGHRS and CDR2 YFSETQ. Trimming stripped 0 bases from V and 3 bases from J, with 9 bases between. The CDR3 DNA reads TGCGCCAGCAGCTTGGGGAGATCTAAAGAGACCCAGTACTTC. Translation: CASSLGRSKETQYF.

This clone occurred a few times. The V call is TRBV27, the J call TRBJ1-1; 8 bases map to TRBD1. Trimming removed 6 bases from V and 4 bases from J; junction bases left unmatched: 1. The CDR3 consists of 12 residues. Germline V gene data show CDR1 as MNHEY and CDR2 as SMNVEV (reference sequence). This CDR3 reads CASRTGGTEAFF. DNA of the CDR3: TGTGCCAGCAGAACAGGGGGCACTGAAGCTTTCTTT.

J is TRBJ2-1 and V is TRBV28, with 7 bases aligning to TRBD1. The CDR3 extends over 14 amino acids. After removal of 5 bases from V and 1 base from J, the junction contained 2 bases not matched to a gene. Germline CDR1 reads MDHEN; CDR2 reads SYDVKM. The CDR3 protein is CASSMTGSYNEQFF. CDR3 coding DNA: TGTGCCAGCAGTATGACAGGGTCCTACAATGAGCAGTTCTTC. The entire variable domain, with the rest obtained from reference TRBV28 and TRBJ2-1, is as follows: DVKVTQSSRYLVKRTGEKVFLECVQDMDHENMFWYRQDPGLGLRLIYFSYDVKMKEKGDIPEGYSVSREKKERFSLILESASTNQTSMYLCASSMTGSYNEQFFGPGTRLTVL.

The chain joins TRBV6-7 to TRBJ1-1; TRBD1 is a possible D gene (5 bases). TRBV6-7 is noted as an ORF with a role that remains uncertain. The CDR3 extends over 15 amino acids. V shed 8 bases and J shed 1 base, with 17 bases lying between them. CDR3 sequence reads: CASAEGAGRNTEAFF. CDR3 sequence (DNA): TGTGCCAGCGCCGAAGGGGCCGGCAGGAACACTGAAGCTTTCTTT.

The chain uses TRBV2 and TRBJ1-4; D is undetermined. The CDR3 loop spans 14 amino acids. Trimming stripped 0 bases from V and 6 bases from J, with 8 bases between. Germline assignment: CDR1 SNHLY and CDR2 FYNNEI. The CDR3 here is CASSEARGDEKLFF. As DNA, the CDR3 is TGTGCCAGCAGTGAAGCGCGGGGTGATGAAAAACTGTTTTTT.

The chain is built from TRBV7-2 and TRBJ2-7; the match to TRBD1 covers 9 bases. The junction had 4 bases not matched to a gene; V was cut back by 1 base and J by 3 bases. This CDR3 comprises 15 residues. CDR1 is SGHTA and CDR2 is FQGNSA in the germline V gene. This chain's CDR3 is CASSLGTGVGYEQYF. The CDR3 coding sequence is TGTGCCAGCAGCTTAGGGACAGGGGTAGGCTACGAGCAGTACTTC.

The table lists this clone with a few counts. The chain has TRBV2 and TRBJ1-5, with TRBD1 matching 7 bases. With V trimmed by 7 bases and J by 7 bases, 13 bases remained unmatched. The CDR3 covers 15 residues. Germline V gene lookup returns CDR1 SNHLY and CDR2 FYNNEI. The CDR3: CASTSSVTGKQPQHF. Written as DNA, the CDR3 is TGTGCCAGCACCTCGAGCGTGACAGGGAAACAGCCCCAGCATTTT.

The table lists this clone with many counts. This chain links TRBV5-6 with TRBJ2-3, with TRBD1 identical over 8 bases. Germline-derived CDR1 and CDR2 are SGHDT and YYEEEE. The V segment lost 0 bases and the J segment 1 base; nucleotides outside the gene matches: 4. CDR3 length: 16 residues. For the CDR3, the DNA is TGTGCCAGCAGCTTGGGACAGGGGTCTCGCACAGATACGCAGTATTTT. Protein product: CASSLGQGSRTDTQYF.